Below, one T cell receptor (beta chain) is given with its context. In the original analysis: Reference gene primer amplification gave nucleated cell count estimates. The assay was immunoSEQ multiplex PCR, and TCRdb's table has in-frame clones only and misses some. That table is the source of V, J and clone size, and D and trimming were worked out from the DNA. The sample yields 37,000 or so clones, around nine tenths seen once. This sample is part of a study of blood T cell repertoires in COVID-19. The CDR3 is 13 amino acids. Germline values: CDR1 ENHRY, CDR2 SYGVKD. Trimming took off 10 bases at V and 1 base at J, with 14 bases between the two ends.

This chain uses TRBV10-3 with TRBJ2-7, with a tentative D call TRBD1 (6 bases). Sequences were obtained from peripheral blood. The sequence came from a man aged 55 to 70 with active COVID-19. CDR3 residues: CATLDSLSYEQYF. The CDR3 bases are TGTGCCACCCTGGACAGTTTATCCTACGAGCAGTACTTC.